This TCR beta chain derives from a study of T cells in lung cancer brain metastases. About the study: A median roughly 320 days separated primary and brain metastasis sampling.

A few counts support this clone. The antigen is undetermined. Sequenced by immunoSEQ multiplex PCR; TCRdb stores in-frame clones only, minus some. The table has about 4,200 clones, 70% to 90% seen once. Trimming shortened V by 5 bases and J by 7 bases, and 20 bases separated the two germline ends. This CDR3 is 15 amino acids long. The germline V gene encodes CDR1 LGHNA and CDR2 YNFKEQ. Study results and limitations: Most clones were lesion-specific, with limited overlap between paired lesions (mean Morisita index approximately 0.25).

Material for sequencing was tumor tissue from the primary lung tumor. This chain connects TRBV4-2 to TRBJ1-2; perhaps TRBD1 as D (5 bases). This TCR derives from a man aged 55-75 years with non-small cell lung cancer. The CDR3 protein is CASSSRQGLSGGYTF. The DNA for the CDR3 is TGTGCCAGCAGCTCCCGCCAGGGCCTGTCGGGTGGCTACACCTTC.